This T cell receptor (beta chain) was captured in a study of shared clonotypes between healthy human individuals. About the study: There were three CD4 naive, three CD4 memory, two CD8 naive and one CD8 memory plates per donor.

Some clones are missing from TCRdb's copy, which holds only in-frame ones; the method was immunoSEQ multiplex PCR. The repertoire consists of about 2.1 million clones, with around 95% occurring once and the leading ten covering 1.5% to 2%. The naive CD8 fraction comprised CD45RO-negative cells positively selected for CCR7 and excluded terminally differentiated effector memory CD45RA+ cells. The sequencing sample was made of naive CD8+ T cells from PBMCs. The source is a man between 18 and 35 years old in good health. Some clones in this sample may be carry-over from other donors' samples.

The DNA for the CDR3 is TGTGCCAGCAGGGCCGGGACAGGGTGGAGTAATGAGCAGTTCTTC. This codes for CASRAGTGWSNEQFF. V gene TRBV28 combines with J gene TRBJ2-1, with 9 bases aligning to TRBD1. V shed 6 bases and J 7 bases; nucleotides not matched to a gene: 10. The CDR3 sequence is 15 residues long. Germline V gene lookup returns CDR1 MDHEN and CDR2 SYDVKM.